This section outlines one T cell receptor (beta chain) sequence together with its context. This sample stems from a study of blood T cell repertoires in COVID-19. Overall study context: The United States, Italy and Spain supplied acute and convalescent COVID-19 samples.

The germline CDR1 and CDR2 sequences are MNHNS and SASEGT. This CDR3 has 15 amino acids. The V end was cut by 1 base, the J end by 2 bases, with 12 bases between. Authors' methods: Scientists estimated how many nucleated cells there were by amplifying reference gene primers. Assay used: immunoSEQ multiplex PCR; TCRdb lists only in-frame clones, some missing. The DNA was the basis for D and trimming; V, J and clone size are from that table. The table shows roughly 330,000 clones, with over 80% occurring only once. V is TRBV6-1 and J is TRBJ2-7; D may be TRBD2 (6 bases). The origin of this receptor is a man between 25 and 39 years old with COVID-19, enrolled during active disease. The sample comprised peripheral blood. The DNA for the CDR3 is TGTGCCAGCAGTGAAGAGGCTAGCGCGGCCTACGAGCAGTACTTC. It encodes CASSEEASAAYEQYF.